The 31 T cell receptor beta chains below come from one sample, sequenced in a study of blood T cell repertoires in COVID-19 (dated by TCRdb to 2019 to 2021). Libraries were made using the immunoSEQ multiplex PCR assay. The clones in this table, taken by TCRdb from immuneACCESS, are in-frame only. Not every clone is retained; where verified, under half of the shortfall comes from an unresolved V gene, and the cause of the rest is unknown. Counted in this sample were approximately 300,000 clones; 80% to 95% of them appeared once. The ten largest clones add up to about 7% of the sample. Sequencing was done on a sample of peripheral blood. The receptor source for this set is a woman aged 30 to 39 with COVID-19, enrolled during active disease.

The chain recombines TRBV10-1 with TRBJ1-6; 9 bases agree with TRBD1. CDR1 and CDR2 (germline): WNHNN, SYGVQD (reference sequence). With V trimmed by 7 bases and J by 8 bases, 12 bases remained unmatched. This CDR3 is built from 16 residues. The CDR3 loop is CASTRRDRVGYSPLHF. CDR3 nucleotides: TGCGCCAGCACCCGCCGGGACAGGGTGGGTTATTCACCCCTCCACTTT.

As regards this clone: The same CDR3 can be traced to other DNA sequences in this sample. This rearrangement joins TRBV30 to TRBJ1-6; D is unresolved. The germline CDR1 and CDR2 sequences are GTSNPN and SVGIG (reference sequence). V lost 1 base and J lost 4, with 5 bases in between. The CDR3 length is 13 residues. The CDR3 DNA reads TGTGCCTGGAGTGACAGTTATAATTCACCCCTCCACTTT. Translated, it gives CAWSDSYNSPLHF.

The CDR3 region has the DNA TGTGCCTGGACGGGACAGGTCTACACTGAAGCTTTCTTT. Translation: CAWTGQVYTEAFF. The V gene is TRBV30, the J gene TRBJ1-1; 8 bases are a match to TRBD1. Germline trimming cut 4 bases from V and 3 bases from J; bases unmatched to any gene: 4. In germline, CDR1 is GTSNPN, CDR2 SVGIG (reference sequence). This CDR3 is built from 13 residues.

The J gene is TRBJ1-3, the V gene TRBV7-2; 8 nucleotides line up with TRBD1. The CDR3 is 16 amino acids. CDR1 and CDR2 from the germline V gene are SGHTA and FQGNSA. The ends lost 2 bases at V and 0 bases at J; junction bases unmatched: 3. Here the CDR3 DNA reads TGTGCCAGCAGCTTAAATACAGGGGGCTCTGGAAACACCATATATTTT. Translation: CASSLNTGGSGNTIYF.

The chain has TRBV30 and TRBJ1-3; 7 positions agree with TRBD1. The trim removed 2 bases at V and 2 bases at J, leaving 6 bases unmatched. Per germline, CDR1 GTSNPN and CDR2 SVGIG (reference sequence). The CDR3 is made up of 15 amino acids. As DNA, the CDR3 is TGTGCCTGGAGTCTCCCAACAGGGGCTGGAAACACCATATATTTT. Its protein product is CAWSLPTGAGNTIYF.

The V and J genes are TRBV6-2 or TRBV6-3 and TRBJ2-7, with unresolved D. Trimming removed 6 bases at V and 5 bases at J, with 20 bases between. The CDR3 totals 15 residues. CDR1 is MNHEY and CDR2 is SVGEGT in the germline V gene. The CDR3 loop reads CASRPSGKGINEQYF. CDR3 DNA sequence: TGTGCCAGCAGGCCTTCAGGTAAAGGTATTAACGAGCAGTACTTC.

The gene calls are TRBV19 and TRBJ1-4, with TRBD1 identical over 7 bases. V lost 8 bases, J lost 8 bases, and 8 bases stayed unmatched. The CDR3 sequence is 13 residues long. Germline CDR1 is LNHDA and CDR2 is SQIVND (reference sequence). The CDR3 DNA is TGTGCCAGTCAGAAGACAGGGAAAGAAAAACTGTTTTTT. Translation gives CASQKTGKEKLFF.

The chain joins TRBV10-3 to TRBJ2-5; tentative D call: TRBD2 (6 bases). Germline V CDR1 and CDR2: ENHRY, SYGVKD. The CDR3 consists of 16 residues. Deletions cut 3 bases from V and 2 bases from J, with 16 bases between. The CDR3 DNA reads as TGTGCCATCAGTGAAGGGCCGGGAGAGGGGCAAGAGACCCAGTACTTC. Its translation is CAISEGPGEGQETQYF.

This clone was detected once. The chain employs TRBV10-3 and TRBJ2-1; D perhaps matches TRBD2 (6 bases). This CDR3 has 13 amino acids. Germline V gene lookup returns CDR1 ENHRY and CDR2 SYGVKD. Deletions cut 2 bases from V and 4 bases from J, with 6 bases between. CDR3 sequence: CAISEGGYNEQFF. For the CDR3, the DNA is TGTGCCATCAGTGAGGGAGGGTACAATGAGCAGTTCTTC.

DNA for the CDR3: TGCGCCAGCAGCTCGTCTCGGGGAGCCGGGGAGCTGTTTTTT. Residues: CASSSSRGAGELFF. The rearrangement joins TRBV5-1 to TRBJ2-2, with TRBD2 as a possible D gene (5 bases). Per the germline V gene, CDR1 is SGHRS and CDR2 is YFSETQ. Trimming stripped 3 bases from V and 6 bases from J, with 12 bases between. This CDR3 comprises 14 residues.

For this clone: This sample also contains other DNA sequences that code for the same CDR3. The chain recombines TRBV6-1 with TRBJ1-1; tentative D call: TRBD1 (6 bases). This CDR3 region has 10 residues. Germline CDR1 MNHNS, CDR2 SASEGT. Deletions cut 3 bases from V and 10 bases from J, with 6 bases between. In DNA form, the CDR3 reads TGTGCCAGCAGTGACAGGGGAGCTTTCTTT. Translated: CASSDRGAFF.

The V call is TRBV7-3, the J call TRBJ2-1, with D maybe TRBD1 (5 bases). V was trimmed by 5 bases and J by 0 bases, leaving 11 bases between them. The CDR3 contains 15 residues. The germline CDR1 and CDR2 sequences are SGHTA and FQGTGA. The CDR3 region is CASSPRQSSYNEQFF. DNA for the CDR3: TGTGCCAGCAGCCCAAGACAGAGCTCCTACAATGAGCAGTTCTTC. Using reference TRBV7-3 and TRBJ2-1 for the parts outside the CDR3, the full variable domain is GAGVSQTPSNKVTEKGKYVELRCDPISGHTALYWYRQSLGQGPEFLIYFQGTGAADDSGLPNDRFFAVRPEGSVSTLKIQRTERGDSAVYLCASSPRQSSYNEQFFGPGTRLTVL.

The CDR3 DNA is TGTGCCAGCAGTTTGGCTCTAGCGGGAGCCGCGGCCCAGTACTTC. It specifies CASSLALAGAAAQYF. This sequence joins TRBV27 and TRBJ2-5; 10 positions match TRBD2. The germline gives CDR1 MNHEY, CDR2 SMNVEV (reference sequence). This CDR3 region has 15 residues. The ends lost 3 bases at V and 9 bases at J; junction bases unmatched: 10.

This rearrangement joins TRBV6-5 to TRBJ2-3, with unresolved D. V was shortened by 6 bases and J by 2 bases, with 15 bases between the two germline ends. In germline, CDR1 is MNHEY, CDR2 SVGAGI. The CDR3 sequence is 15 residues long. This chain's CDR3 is CASSLGIPNTDTQYF. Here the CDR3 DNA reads TGTGCCAGCAGCCTAGGAATTCCCAACACAGATACGCAGTATTTT.

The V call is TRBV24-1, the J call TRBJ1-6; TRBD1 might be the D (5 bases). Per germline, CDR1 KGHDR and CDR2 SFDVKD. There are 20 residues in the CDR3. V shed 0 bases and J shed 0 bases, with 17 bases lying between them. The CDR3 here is CATSDLQGSLESSYNSPLHF. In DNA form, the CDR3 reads TGTGCCACCAGTGATTTGCAGGGTAGTCTGGAGAGCTCCTATAATTCACCCCTCCACTTT.

CDR3 sequence reads: CASSLSGGMNTEAFF. CDR3 nucleotide sequence: TGTGCCAGCAGTTTATCAGGGGGAATGAACACTGAAGCTTTCTTT. This sequence joins TRBV27 and TRBJ1-1; D might be TRBD1 (6 bases). Germline CDR1 is MNHEY and CDR2 is SMNVEV (reference sequence). V lost 0 bases and J lost 0, with 8 bases in between. This CDR3 comprises 15 residues.

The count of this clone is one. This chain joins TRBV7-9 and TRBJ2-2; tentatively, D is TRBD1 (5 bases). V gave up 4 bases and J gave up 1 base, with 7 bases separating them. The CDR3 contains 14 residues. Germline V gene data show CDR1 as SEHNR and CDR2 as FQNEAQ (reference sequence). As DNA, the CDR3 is TGTGCCAGCAGCTCTGACAGGAACACCGGGGAGCTGTTTTTT. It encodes CASSSDRNTGELFF.

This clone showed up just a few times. This CDR3 is CASTNLAGGPTNEQYF. The CDR3 nucleotides are TGTGCCAGCACCAACCTAGCGGGAGGGCCGACGAACGAGCAGTACTTC. This chain links TRBV2 with TRBJ2-7, with 12 bases matching TRBD2. Germline CDR1 reads SNHLY; CDR2 reads FYNNEI. Unmatched junction bases numbered 12, after V lost 7 bases and J lost 5 bases. The CDR3 is 16 amino acids.

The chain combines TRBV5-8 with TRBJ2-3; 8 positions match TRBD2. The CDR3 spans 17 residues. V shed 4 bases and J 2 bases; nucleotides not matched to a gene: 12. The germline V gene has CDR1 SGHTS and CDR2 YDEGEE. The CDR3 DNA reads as TGTGCCAGCAGCATTGGGACTAGGGGGGCAGACACAGATACGCAGTATTTT. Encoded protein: CASSIGTRGADTDTQYF.

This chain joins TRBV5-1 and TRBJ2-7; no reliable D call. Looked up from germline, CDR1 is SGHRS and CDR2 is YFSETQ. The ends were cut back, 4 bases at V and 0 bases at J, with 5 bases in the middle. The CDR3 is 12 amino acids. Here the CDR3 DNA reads TGCGCCAGCAGCCTGTCCTCCTACGAGCAGTACTTC. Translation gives CASSLSSYEQYF.

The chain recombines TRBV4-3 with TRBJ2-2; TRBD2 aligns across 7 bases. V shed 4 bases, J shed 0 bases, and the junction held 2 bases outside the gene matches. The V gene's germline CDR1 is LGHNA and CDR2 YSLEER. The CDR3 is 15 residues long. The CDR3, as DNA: TGCGCCAGCAGCCCCGGGACTACGAACACCGGGGAGCTGTTTTTT. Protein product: CASSPGTTNTGELFF.

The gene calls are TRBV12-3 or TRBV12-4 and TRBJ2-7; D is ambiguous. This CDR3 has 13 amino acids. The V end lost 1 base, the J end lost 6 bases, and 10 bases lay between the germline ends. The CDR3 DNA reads TGTGCCAGCAGTTTAGGGGCAGGTGCCGAGCAGTACTTC. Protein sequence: CASSLGAGAEQYF.

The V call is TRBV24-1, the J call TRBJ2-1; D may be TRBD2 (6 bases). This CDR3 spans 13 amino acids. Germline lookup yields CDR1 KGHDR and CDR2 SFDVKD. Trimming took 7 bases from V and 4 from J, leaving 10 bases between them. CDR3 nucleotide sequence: TGTGCCACCAGGGGGACTCCATACAATGAGCAGTTCTTC. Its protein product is CATRGTPYNEQFF.

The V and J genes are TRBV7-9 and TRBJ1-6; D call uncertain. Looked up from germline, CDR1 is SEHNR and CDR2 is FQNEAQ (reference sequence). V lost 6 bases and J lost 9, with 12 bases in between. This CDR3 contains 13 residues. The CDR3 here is CASSATGSSPLHF. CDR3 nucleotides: TGTGCCAGCAGTGCCACGGGGAGTTCACCCCTCCACTTT.

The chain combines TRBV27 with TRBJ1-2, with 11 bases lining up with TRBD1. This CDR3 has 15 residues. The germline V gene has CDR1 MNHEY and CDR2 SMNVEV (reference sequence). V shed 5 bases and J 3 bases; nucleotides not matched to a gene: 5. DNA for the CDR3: TGTGCCAGCAGTAAGCGGACAGGGGGCGACTATGGCTACACCTTC. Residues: CASSKRTGGDYGYTF.

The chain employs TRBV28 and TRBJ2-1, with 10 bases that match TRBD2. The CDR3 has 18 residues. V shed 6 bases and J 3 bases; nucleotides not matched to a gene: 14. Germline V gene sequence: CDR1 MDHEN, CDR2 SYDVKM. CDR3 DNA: TGTGCCAGCAGCCATTCGGGAGCGGGAGGGCAAAACTACAATGAGCAGTTCTTC. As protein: CASSHSGAGGQNYNEQFF.

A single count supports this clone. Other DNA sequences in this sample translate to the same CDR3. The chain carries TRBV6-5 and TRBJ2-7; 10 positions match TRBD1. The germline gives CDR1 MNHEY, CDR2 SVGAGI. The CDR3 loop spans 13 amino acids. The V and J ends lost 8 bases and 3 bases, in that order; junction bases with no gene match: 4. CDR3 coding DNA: TGTGCCAGCTCCCGGGACAGGGGCTACGAGCAGTACTTC. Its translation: CASSRDRGYEQYF.

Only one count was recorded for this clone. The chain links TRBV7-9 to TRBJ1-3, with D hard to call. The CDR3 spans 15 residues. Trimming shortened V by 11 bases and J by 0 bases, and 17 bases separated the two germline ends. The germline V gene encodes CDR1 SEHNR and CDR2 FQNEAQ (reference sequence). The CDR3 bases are TGTGCCTTTAATAGCATAGACTTCTCTGGAAACACCATATATTTT. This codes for CAFNSIDFSGNTIYF.

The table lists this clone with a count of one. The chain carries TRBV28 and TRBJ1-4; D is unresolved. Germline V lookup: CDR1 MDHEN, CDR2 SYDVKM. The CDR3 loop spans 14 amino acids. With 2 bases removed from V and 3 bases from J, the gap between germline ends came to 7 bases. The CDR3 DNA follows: TGTGCCAGCAGTTTAAGGAGGCCTAATGAAAAACTGTTTTTT. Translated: CASSLRRPNEKLFF.

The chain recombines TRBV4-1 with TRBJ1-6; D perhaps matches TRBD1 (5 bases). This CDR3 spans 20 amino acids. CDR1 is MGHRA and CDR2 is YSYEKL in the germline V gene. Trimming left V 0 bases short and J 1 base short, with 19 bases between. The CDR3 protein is CASSQDLAGGIGSYNSPLHF. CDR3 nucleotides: TGCGCCAGCAGCCAAGATTTAGCGGGGGGGATTGGATCCTATAATTCACCCCTCCACTTT.

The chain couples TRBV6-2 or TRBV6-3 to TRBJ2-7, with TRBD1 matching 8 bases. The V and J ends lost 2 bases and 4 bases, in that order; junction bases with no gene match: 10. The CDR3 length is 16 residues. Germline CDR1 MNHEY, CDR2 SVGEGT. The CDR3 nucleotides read TGTGCCAGCAGTTACCCGGACAGGGTTGGTGGGTACGAGCAGTACTTC. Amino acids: CASSYPDRVGGYEQYF.